The next 20 T cell receptor beta chains were all read from a single sample in a study of T-cell reconstitution after alpha-beta-depleted transplantation in children. As it was prepared, the TCRbeta library received unique molecular identifiers. TCRdb reprocessed the PCR reads with MiXCR, giving one entry per CDR3 protein. In the table there are fewer than 1 million distinct CDR3 sequences, about 15% of which are singletons. The sample in question was PBMCs, mostly from graft donor cells, obtained 360 days after TCRalphabeta/CD19-depleted stem cell transplant. These receptor sequences come from a male patient between 10 and 17 years old who had a stem cell transplant for acute lymphoblastic leukemia, so the T cells may come from the graft donor.

Only a few counts were recorded for this clonotype. The chain combines TRBV11-2 with TRBJ2-1; TRBD2 matches 10 bases. CDR3 length: 16 residues. Trimming at V came to 5 bases and at J to 3 bases, leaving 7 bases not matched to a gene. From germline, CDR1 is SGHAT and CDR2 FQNNGV. As DNA, the CDR3 is TGTGCCAGCAGCCCTCAGACTAGCGGGTTCTACAATGAGCAGTTCTTC. Translating it yields CASSPQTSGFYNEQFF.

J is TRBJ2-2 and V is TRBV12-3 or TRBV12-4; D possibly corresponds to TRBD2 (6 bases). Trimming took 8 bases from V and 7 from J, leaving 11 bases between them. This CDR3 has 12 amino acids. This CDR3 is CASGGPIGELFF. The CDR3 DNA reads TGTGCCAGCGGAGGGCCGATCGGGGAGCTGTTTTTT.

This clonotype was recorded a few times. The rearrangement joins TRBV21-1 to TRBJ2-1; TRBD2 is the table's D call, not checked against the DNA. TRBV21-1 is tagged as a pseudogene. There are 18 residues in the CDR3. Here the CDR3 DNA reads TGTGCCAGCAGCAAAGGGAAGACTAGCGGGAGGGCCTACAATGAGCAGTTCTTC. It translates to CASSKGKTSGRAYNEQFF.

The chain has TRBV5-1 and TRBJ2-7, with D tentatively TRBD1 or TRBD2 (5 bases each). Trimming took off 5 bases at V and 3 bases at J, with 15 bases between the two ends. CDR3 length: 14 amino acids. Germline V gene lookup returns CDR1 SGHRS and CDR2 YFSETQ. CDR3 loop: CASRITWGNYEQYF. The CDR3 nucleotides are TGCGCCAGCAGAATCACGTGGGGGAACTACGAGCAGTACTTC.

This clonotype appeared a few times. The chain couples TRBV5-4 to TRBJ2-3, with TRBD2 matching over 7 bases. After removal of 4 bases from V and 3 bases from J, the junction contained 17 bases not matched to a gene. CDR3 length: 18 amino acids. Germline CDR1 is SGHNT and CDR2 is YYREEE (reference sequence). Here the CDR3 DNA reads TGTGCCAGCAGCACTACAGCTTTGCGGGAGTACCGAACAGATACGCAGTATTTT. As protein: CASSTTALREYRTDTQYF.

A few counts support this clonotype. The V gene is TRBV11-3, the J gene TRBJ2-1, with TRBD2 matching over 7 bases. The trim removed 4 bases at V and 6 bases at J, leaving 9 bases unmatched. Per the germline V gene, CDR1 is SGHNT and CDR2 is YENEEA. This CDR3 has 15 amino acids. The CDR3 sequence: CASSSREVRVNEQFF. The CDR3 coding sequence is TGTGCCAGCAGCTCCCGGGAGGTCCGGGTCAATGAGCAGTTCTTC. The variable domain in full, with the rest retrieved from reference TRBV11-3 and TRBJ2-1, is EAGVVQSPRYKIIEKKQPVAFWCNPISGHNTLYWYLQNLGQGPELLIRYENEEAVDDSQLPKDRFSAERLKGVDSTLKIQPAELGDSAVYLCASSSREVRVNEQFFGPGTRLTVL.

This clonotype has more than one count but fewer than ten. The genes are TRBV4-1 and TRBJ1-6; D unclear. Trimming took 6 bases from V and 6 from J, leaving 18 bases between them. Germline lookup yields CDR1 MGHRA and CDR2 YSYEKL. The CDR3 runs to 16 residues. The CDR3 region has the DNA TGCGCCAGCAGGTCGACTTGGGCCGAGACTAATTCACCCCTCCACTTT. This translates into CASRSTWAETNSPLHF.

The gene calls are TRBV20-1 and TRBJ2-1, with TRBD2 identical over 8 bases. The CDR3 is 15 amino acids. CDR1 DFQATT and CDR2 SNEGSKA come from the germline V gene (reference sequence). V shed 3 bases and J 0 bases; nucleotides not matched to a gene: 4. The CDR3 DNA follows: TGCAGTGCTAGCCGGGGGGGGTTCTCCTACAATGAGCAGTTCTTC. It yields the protein CSASRGGFSYNEQFF.

This clonotype has just a few counts. The chain carries TRBV7-2 and TRBJ1-5, with D perhaps matching TRBD1 (5 bases). Germline V lookup: CDR1 SGHTA, CDR2 FQGNSA. Deletions cut 7 bases from V and 2 bases from J, with 15 bases between. The CDR3 is 15 amino acids. The CDR3 here is CASTTGPRGNQPQHF. The CDR3 region has the DNA TGTGCCAGCACCACGGGACCGCGGGGCAATCAGCCCCAGCATTTT.

This clonotype was observed a handful of times. This chain joins TRBV5-1 and TRBJ2-7, with D maybe TRBD1 (5 bases). CDR3 length equals 15 residues. Deletions cut 5 bases from V and 2 bases from J, with 17 bases between. Germline lookup yields CDR1 SGHRS and CDR2 YFSETQ. CDR3 DNA: TGCGCCAGCAGTTCTCTCGACAGACGGCCCTACGAGCAGTACTTC. It translates to CASSSLDRRPYEQYF.

This sequence joins TRBV14 and TRBJ2-5; no clear D gene. V lost 4 bases, J lost 5 bases, and 20 bases lay in between. Germline V gives CDR1 SGHDN, CDR2 FVKESK. The CDR3 has 16 residues. DNA for the CDR3: TGTGCCAGCAGCCCAAAACCAAGGGTGCGGCTTGAGACCCAGTACTTC. Amino acids: CASSPKPRVRLETQYF.

This clonotype was counted a single time. This rearrangement joins TRBV7-6 to TRBJ1-1; no firm D call. Looked up from germline, CDR1 is SGHVS and CDR2 is FNYEAQ. V gave up 0 bases and J gave up 0 bases, with 8 bases separating them. The CDR3 runs to 15 residues. The CDR3: CASSLARAVNTEAFF. CDR3 nucleotides: TGTGCCAGCAGCTTAGCGCGTGCGGTGAACACTGAAGCTTTCTTT.

The chain couples TRBV2 to TRBJ1-5, with 8 bases identical to TRBD1. Germline V lookup: CDR1 SNHLY, CDR2 FYNNEI. V lost 4 bases to trimming and J lost 0 bases; unmatched junction nucleotides: 2. This CDR3 spans 15 amino acids. This CDR3 reads CASSGQGISNQPQHF. DNA of the CDR3: TGTGCCAGCAGTGGACAGGGGATTAGCAATCAGCCCCAGCATTTT.

V is TRBV7-9 and J is TRBJ1-2, with D perhaps TRBD1 (5 bases). The germline gives CDR1 SEHNR, CDR2 FQNEAQ (reference sequence). This CDR3 is built from 14 residues. Between the trimmed V and J ends, which lost 5 bases and 7 bases, there was a span of 17 bases. This CDR3 reads CASSKYSDSLGYTF. CDR3 DNA sequence: TGTGCCAGCAGCAAATATTCCGACAGTCTTGGCTACACCTTC.

This clonotype was seen repeatedly, ten times or more. This chain joins TRBV4-1 and TRBJ1-1; weak D call: TRBD1 (6 bases). The CDR3 covers 16 residues. With 0 bases removed from V and 7 bases from J, the gap between germline ends came to 18 bases. Looked up from germline, CDR1 is MGHRA and CDR2 is YSYEKL. CDR3 sequence reads: CASSQDQIGGHGEAFF. In DNA form, the CDR3 reads TGCGCCAGCAGCCAAGATCAGATCGGGGGGCACGGTGAAGCTTTCTTT.

The V gene is TRBV15, the J gene TRBJ2-1; 8 nucleotides line up with TRBD2. The CDR3 consists of 16 residues. Germline V gene lookup returns CDR1 LNHNV and CDR2 YYDKDF (reference sequence). V lost 0 bases and J lost 7; bases outside the gene matches: 8. Here the CDR3 reads CATSREQAGLENEQFF. DNA for the CDR3: TGTGCCACCAGCAGAGAGCAGGCGGGACTAGAGAATGAGCAGTTCTTC.

The genes are TRBV29-1 and TRBJ2-7, with 7 bases lining up with TRBD1. V gave up 3 bases and J gave up 1 base; unmatched junction bases: 9. Germline V gene data show CDR1 as SQVTM and CDR2 as ANQGSEA. The CDR3 runs 15 residues. CDR3: CSVERGSGGSYEQYF. The CDR3 nucleotides read TGCAGCGTTGAGAGGGGCTCAGGGGGATCCTACGAGCAGTACTTC.

This chain links TRBV11-1 with TRBJ2-3; D is uncertain. Trimming shortened V by 5 bases and J by 2 bases, and 17 bases separated the two germline ends. The germline V gene has CDR1 SGHAT and CDR2 FQDESV (reference sequence). The CDR3 is made up of 16 amino acids. The CDR3 nucleotides read TGTGCCAGCAGCAGGATGGGGTACAGCCTCACAGATACGCAGTATTTT. It translates to CASSRMGYSLTDTQYF.

The chain joins TRBV20-1 to TRBJ2-1; TRBD1 agrees at 12 bases. Germline V gives CDR1 DFQATT, CDR2 SNEGSKA (reference sequence). With V trimmed by 3 bases and J by 8 bases, 5 bases remained unmatched. The CDR3 loop spans 14 amino acids. CDR3 coding DNA: TGCAGTGCTAGCCGGGACAGGGGGCCCGATGAGCAGTTCTTC. Protein: CSASRDRGPDEQFF.

This clonotype was seen at least ten times. The chain employs TRBV4-1 and TRBJ2-4; D unresolved. The CDR3 consists of 13 residues. Germline CDR1 MGHRA, CDR2 YSYEKL. The germline V and J ends were trimmed by 4 bases and 5 bases, with 9 bases remaining between them. CDR3 nucleotides: TGCGCCAGCAGCCGAATTGGGGAAAACATTCAGTACTTC. Translation: CASSRIGENIQYF.